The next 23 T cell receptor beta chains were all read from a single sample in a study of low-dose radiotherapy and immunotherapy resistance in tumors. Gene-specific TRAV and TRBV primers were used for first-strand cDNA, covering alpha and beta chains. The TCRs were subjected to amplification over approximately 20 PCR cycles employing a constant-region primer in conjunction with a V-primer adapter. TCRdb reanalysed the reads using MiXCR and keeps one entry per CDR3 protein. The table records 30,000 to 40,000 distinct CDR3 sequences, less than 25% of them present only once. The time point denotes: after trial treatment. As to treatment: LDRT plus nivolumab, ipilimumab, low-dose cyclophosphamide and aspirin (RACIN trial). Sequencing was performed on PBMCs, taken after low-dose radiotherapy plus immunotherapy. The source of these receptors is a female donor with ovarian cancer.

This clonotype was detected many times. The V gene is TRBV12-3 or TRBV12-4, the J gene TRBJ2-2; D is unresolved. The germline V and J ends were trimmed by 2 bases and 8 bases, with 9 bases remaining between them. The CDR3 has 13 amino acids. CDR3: CASSLLDGGELFF. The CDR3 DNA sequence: TGTGCCAGCAGTTTACTCGATGGGGGGGAGCTGTTTTTT.

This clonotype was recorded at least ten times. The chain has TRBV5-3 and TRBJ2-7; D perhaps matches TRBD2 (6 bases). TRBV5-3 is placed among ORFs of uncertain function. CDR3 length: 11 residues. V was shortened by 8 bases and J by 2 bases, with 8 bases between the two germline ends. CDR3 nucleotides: TGTGCCAGGTGGGGGGCCTACGAGCAGTACTTC. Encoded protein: CARWGAYEQYF.

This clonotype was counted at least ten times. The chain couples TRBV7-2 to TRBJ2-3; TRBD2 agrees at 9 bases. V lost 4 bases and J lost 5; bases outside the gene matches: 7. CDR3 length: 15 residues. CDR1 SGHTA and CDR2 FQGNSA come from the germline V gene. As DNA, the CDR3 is TGTGCCAGCAGCTACGATGGGACTAGCCGAGATACGCAGTATTTT. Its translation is CASSYDGTSRDTQYF.

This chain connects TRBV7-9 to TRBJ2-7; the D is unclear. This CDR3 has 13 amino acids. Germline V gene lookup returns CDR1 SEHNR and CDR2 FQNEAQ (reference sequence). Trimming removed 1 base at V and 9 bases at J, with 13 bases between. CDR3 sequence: CASSLEVSYGQYF. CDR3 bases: TGTGCCAGCAGCTTAGAGGTGTCCTATGGGCAGTACTTC.

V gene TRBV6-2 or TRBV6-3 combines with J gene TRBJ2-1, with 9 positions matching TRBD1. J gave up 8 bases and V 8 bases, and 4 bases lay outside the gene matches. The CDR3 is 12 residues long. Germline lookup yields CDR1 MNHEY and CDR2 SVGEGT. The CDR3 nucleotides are TGTGCCAGCGGGGACAGGGTGGATGAGCAGTTCTTC. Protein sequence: CASGDRVDEQFF.

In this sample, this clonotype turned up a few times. The CDR3 DNA is TGTGCCAGCAGCAAAGTCCAGGGGAACCAAGAGACCCAGTACTTC. This codes for CASSKVQGNQETQYF. The chain recombines TRBV21-1 with TRBJ2-5; the table gives TRBD1 as D, unverified against the DNA. TRBV21-1 is a documented pseudogene. The CDR3 runs 15 residues.

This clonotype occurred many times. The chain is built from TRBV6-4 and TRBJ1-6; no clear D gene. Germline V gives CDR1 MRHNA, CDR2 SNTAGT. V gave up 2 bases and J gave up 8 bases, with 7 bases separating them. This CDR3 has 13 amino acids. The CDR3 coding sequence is TGTGCCAGCAGTGACCGTTGGGATTCACCCCTCCACTTT. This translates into CASSDRWDSPLHF.

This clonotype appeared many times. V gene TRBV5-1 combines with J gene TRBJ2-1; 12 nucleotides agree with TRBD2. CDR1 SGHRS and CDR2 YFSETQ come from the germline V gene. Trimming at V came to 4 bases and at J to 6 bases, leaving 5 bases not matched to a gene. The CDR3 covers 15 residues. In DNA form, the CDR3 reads TGCGCCAGCAGCCGCACTAGCGGGAGGTCCAATGAGCAGTTCTTC. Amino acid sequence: CASSRTSGRSNEQFF.

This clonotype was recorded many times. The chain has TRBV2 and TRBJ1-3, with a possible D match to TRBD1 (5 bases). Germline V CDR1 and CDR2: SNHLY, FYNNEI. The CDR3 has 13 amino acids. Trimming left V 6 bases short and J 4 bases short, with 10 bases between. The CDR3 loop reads CASRGDGGNTIYF. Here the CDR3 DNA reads TGTGCCAGCAGAGGGGATGGCGGAAACACCATATATTTT. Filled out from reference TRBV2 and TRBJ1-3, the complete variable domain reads EPEVTQTPSHQVTQMGQEVILRCVPISNHLYFYWYRQILGQKVEFLVSFYNNEISEKSEIFDDQFSVERPDGSNFTLKIRSTKLEDSAMYFCASRGDGGNTIYFGEGSWLTVV.

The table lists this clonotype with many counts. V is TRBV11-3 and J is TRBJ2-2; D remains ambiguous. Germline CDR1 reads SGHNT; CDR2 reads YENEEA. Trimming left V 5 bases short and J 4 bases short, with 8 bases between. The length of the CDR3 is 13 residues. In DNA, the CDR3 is TGTGCCAGCAGCCACCTCGGCACCGGGGAGCTGTTTTTT. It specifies CASSHLGTGELFF. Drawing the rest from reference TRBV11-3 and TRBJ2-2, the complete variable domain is EAGVVQSPRYKIIEKKQPVAFWCNPISGHNTLYWYLQNLGQGPELLIRYENEEAVDDSQLPKDRFSAERLKGVDSTLKIQPAELGDSAVYLCASSHLGTGELFFGEGSRLTVL.

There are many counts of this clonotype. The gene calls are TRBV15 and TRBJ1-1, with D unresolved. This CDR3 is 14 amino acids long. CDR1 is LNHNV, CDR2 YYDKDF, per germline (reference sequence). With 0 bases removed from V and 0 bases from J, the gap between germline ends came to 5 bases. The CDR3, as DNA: TGTGCCACCAGCAGAGAGGGTTTGAACACTGAAGCTTTCTTT. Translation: CATSREGLNTEAFF. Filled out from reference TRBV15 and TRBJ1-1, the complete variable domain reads DAMVIQNPRYQVTQFGKPVTLSCSQTLNHNVMYWYQQKSSQAPKLLFHYYDKDFNNEADTPDNFQSRRPNTSFCFLDIRSPGLGDTAMYLCATSREGLNTEAFFGQGTRLTVV.

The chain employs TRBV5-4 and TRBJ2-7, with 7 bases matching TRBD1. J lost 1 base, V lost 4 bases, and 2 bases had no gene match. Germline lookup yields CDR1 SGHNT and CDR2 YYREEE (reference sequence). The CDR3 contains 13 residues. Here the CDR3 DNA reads TGTGCCAGCAGCCAGACAGGGTCCTACGAGCAGTACTTC. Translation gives CASSQTGSYEQYF.

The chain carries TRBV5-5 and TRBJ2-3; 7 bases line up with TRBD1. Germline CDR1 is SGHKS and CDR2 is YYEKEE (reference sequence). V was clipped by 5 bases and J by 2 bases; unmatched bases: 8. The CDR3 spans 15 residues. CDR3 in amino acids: CASSRTGVITDTQYF. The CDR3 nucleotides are TGTGCCAGCAGTCGAACAGGGGTGATCACAGATACGCAGTATTTT. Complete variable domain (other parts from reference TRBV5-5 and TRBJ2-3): DAGVTQSPTHLIKTRGQQVTLRCSPISGHKSVSWYQQVLGQGPQFIFQYYEKEERGRGNFPDRFSARQFPNYSSELNVNALLLGDSALYLCASSRTGVITDTQYFGPGTRLTVL.

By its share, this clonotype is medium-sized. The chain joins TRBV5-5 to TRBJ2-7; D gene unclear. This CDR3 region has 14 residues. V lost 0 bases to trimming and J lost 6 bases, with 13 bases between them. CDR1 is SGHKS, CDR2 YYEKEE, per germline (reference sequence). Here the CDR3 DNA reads TGTGCCAGCAGCTTGGCCCAGGTGGTTTTCGAGCAGTACTTC. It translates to CASSLAQVVFEQYF.

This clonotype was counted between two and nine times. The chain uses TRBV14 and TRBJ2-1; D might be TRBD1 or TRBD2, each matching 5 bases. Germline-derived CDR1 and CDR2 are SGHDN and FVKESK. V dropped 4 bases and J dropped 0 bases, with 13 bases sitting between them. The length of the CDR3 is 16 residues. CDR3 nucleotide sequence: TGTGCCAGCAGCCGATCGGGGACGAGCTCCTACAATGAGCAGTTCTTC. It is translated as CASSRSGTSSYNEQFF.

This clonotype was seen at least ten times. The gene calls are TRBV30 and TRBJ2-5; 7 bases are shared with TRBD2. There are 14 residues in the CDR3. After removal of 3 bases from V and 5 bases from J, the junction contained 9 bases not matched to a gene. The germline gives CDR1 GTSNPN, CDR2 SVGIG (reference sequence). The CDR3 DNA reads TGTGCCTGGAGCCCTTGGGAGGGGCAGGAGACCCAGTACTTC. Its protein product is CAWSPWEGQETQYF.

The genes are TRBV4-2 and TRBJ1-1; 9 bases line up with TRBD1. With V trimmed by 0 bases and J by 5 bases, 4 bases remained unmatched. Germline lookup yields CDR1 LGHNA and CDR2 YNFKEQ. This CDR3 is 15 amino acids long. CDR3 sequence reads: CASSQDETGGTEAFF. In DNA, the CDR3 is TGTGCCAGCAGCCAAGATGAGACAGGGGGGACTGAAGCTTTCTTT.

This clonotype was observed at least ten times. This CDR3 reads CAWKLSGGAGELFF. The DNA of the CDR3 is TGTGCCTGGAAGCTCAGCGGGGGGGCCGGGGAGCTGTTTTTT. The V call is TRBV30, the J call TRBJ2-2; 10 bases are shared with TRBD2. The CDR3 covers 14 residues. Germline V lookup: CDR1 GTSNPN, CDR2 SVGIG (reference sequence). Losses at the gene ends were 4 bases for V and 6 bases for J; bases not matched to a gene: 5.

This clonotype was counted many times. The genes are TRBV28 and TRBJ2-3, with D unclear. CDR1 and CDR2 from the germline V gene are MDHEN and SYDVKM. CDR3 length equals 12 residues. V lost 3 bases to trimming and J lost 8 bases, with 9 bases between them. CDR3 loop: CASSFLGVTQYF. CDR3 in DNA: TGTGCCAGCAGTTTTTTGGGTGTTACGCAGTATTTT. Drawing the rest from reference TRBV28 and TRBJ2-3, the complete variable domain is DVKVTQSSRYLVKRTGEKVFLECVQDMDHENMFWYRQDPGLGLRLIYFSYDVKMKEKGDIPEGYSVSREKKERFSLILESASTNQTSMYLCASSFLGVTQYFGPGTRLTVL.

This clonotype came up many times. The CDR3 nucleotides are TGCAGCTCCGGGACAGGGACCACTGAAGCTTTCTTT. It specifies CSSGTGTTEAFF. The J gene is TRBJ1-1, the V gene TRBV20-1; 9 bases map to TRBD1. Looked up from germline, CDR1 is DFQATT and CDR2 is SNEGSKA (reference sequence). This CDR3 contains 12 residues.

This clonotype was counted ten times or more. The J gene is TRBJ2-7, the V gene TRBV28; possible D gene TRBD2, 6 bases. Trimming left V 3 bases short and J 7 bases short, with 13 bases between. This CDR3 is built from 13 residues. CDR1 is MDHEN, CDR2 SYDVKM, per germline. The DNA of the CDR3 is TGTGCCAGCAGTTTCCCCGGGCGGGGAGAGCAGTACTTC. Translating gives CASSFPGRGEQYF.

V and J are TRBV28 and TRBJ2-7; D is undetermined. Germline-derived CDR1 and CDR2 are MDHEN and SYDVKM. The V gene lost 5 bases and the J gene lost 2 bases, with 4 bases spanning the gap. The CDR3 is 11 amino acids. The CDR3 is CASSGAYEQYF. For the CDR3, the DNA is TGTGCCAGCAGTGGTGCCTACGAGCAGTACTTC.

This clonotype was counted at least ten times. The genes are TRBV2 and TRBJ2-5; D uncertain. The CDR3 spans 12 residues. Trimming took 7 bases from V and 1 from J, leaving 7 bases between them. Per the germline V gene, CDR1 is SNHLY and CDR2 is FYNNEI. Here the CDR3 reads CASTLGQETQYF. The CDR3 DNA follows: TGTGCCAGCACTCTGGGCCAAGAGACCCAGTACTTC.